The T cell receptor beta chain under discussion was sequenced for a study of control samples from healthy donors and cancer patients. CDR3 length: 15 residues. V was cut by 4 bases and J by 0 bases, with 12 bases left in between. Germline loops: CDR1 SGHDN, CDR2 FVKESK. Profiling relied on immunoSEQ multiplex PCR, and the TCRdb table lists in-frame clones only, not all of them. The sample has roughly 150,000 clones; 80% to 95% are singletons. This chain joins TRBV14 and TRBJ1-2; possibly TRBD1 for D (5 bases). The sequence derives from a woman between 25 and 40 years old in good health. The sample comprised blood. The CDR3 protein is CASSRAGRTNYGYTF. As DNA, the CDR3 is TGTGCCAGCAGCCGAGCGGGACGGACTAACTATGGCTACACCTTC. Drawing the rest from reference TRBV14 and TRBJ1-2, the complete variable domain is EAGVTQFPSHSVIEKGQTVTLRCDPISGHDNLYWYRRVMGKEIKFLLHFVKESKQDESGMPNNRFLAERTGGTYSTLKVQPAELEDSGVYFCASSRAGRTNYGYTFGSGTRLTVV.